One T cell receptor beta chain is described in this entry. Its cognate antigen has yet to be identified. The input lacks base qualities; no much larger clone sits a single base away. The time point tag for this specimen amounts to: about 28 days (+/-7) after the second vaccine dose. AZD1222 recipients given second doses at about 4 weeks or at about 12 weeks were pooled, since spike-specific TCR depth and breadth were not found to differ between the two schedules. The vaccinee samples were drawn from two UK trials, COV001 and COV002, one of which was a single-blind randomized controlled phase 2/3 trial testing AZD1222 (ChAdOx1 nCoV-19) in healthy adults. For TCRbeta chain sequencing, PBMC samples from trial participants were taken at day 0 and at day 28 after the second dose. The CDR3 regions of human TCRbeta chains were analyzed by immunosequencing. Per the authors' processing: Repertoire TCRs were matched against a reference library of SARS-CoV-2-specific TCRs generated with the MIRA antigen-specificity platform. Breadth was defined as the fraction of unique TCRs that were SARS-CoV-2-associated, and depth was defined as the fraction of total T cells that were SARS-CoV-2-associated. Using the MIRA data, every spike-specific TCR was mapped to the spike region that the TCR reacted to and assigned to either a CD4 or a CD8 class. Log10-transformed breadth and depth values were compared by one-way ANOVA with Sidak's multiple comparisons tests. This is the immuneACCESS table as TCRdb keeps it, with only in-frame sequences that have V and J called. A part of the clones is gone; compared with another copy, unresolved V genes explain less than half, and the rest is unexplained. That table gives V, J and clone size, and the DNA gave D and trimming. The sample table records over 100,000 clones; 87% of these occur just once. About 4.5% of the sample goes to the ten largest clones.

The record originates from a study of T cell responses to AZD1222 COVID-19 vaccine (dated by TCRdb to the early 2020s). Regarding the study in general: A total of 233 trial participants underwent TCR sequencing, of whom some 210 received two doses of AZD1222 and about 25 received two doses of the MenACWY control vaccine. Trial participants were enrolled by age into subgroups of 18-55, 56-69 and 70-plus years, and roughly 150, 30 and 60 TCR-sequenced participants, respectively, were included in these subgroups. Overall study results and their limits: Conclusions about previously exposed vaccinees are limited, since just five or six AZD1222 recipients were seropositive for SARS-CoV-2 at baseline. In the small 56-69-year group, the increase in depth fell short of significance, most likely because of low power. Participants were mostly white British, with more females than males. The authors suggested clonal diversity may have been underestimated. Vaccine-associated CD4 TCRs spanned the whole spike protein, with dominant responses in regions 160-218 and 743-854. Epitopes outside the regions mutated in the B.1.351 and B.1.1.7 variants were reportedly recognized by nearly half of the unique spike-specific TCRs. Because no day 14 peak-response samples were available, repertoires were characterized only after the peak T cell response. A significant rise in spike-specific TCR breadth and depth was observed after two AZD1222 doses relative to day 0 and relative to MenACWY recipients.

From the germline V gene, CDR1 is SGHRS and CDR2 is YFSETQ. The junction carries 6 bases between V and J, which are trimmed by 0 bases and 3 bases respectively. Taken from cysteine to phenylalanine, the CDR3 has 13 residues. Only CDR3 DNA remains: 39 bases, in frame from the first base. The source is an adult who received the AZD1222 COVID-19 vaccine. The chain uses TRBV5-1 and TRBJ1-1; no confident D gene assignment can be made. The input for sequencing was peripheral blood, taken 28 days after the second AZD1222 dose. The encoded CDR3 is CASSLVVDTEAFF. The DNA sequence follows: TGCGCCAGCAGCTTGGTTGTGGACACTGAAGCTTTCTTT. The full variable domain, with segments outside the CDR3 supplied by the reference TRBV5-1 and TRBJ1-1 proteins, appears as KAGVTQTPRYLIKTRGQQVTLSCSPISGHRSVSWYQQTPGQGLQFLFEYFSETQRNKGNFPGRFSGRQFSNSRSEMNVSTLELGDSALYLCASSLVVDTEAFFGQGTRLTVV.